The 27 T cell receptor beta chains given below trace back to one sample, sequenced in a study of cytomegalovirus exposure and HLA in healthy donors. The PCR used 60 Vbeta and 13 Jbeta primers. The repertoire was sequenced with immunoSEQ multiplex PCR; TCRdb's copy has only in-frame clones and lacks some. The sample includes about 97,000 clones, under 85% of them seen just once. Input material: PBMCs. These receptors were obtained from a middle-aged woman in good health and CMV-seronegative.

This clone turned up a few times. This chain connects TRBV11-2 to TRBJ2-3; D unresolved. This CDR3 is 14 amino acids long. Germline V lookup: CDR1 SGHAT, CDR2 FQNNGV. Trimming left V 1 base short and J 5 bases short, with 10 bases between. As DNA, the CDR3 is TGTGCCAGCAGCTTAGGTCTAGTTGGAGATACGCAGTATTTT. Amino acid sequence: CASSLGLVGDTQYF.

The rearrangement uses TRBV7-2 and TRBJ1-5; D possibly corresponds to TRBD1 (5 bases). This CDR3 contains 15 residues. CDR1 is SGHTA, CDR2 FQGNSA, per germline. V dropped 2 bases and J dropped 4 bases, with 12 bases sitting between them. The CDR3 protein is CASSLNPGRNQPQHF. DNA for the CDR3: TGTGCCAGCAGCTTAAACCCAGGGCGTAATCAGCCCCAGCATTTT.

A few counts support this clone. This chain uses TRBV6-5 with TRBJ2-3; D not certain. Germline V gives CDR1 MNHEY, CDR2 SVGAGI. Trimming shortened V by 2 bases and J by 6 bases, and 3 bases separated the two germline ends. This CDR3 has 11 residues. CDR3 loop: CASSYLDTQYF. The CDR3 region has the DNA TGTGCCAGCAGTTACCTTGATACGCAGTATTTT.

This clone was seen more than once but under ten times. The chain recombines TRBV6-6 with TRBJ2-2, with TRBD2 as a possible D gene (5 bases). This CDR3 has 15 residues. Germline V lookup: CDR1 MNHNY, CDR2 SVGAGI (reference sequence). V was pared by 7 bases and J by 5 bases, with 17 bases between. CDR3 sequence: CASTGLAVGTGELFF. Here the CDR3 DNA reads TGTGCCAGCACTGGTCTAGCAGTGGGGACCGGGGAGCTGTTTTTT.

The CDR3 loop reads CASSLLNSQRRNTIYF. The CDR3 bases are TGTGCCAGCAGTCTCCTGAACTCACAGAGAAGAAACACCATATATTTT. This chain joins TRBV28 and TRBJ1-3; the D is unclear. CDR1 MDHEN and CDR2 SYDVKM come from the germline V gene. V lost 5 bases and J lost 5, with 19 bases in between. The CDR3 contains 16 residues.

This clone was seen only once. V usage is TRBV5-1 and J usage is TRBJ2-2; 8 bases align to TRBD2. Losses at the gene ends were 9 bases for V and 7 bases for J; bases not matched to a gene: 14. Germline V gene lookup returns CDR1 SGHRS and CDR2 YFSETQ. The CDR3 contains 15 residues. The DNA of the CDR3 is TGCGCCATCCAGGACCCAGCGGGAGCGGTCGGGGAGCTGTTTTTT. Translation gives CAIQDPAGAVGELFF.

This clone was observed a handful of times. This rearrangement joins TRBV27 to TRBJ2-3; no clear D gene. CDR3 length equals 16 residues. CDR1 and CDR2 from the germline V gene are MNHEY and SMNVEV (reference sequence). Trimming removed 1 base from V and 5 bases from J, with 16 bases in between. CDR3 sequence reads: CASSLLNIFTRDTQYF. The CDR3 region has the DNA TGTGCCAGCAGTTTATTGAATATCTTTACGAGAGATACGCAGTATTTT.

This rearrangement joins TRBV19 to TRBJ1-2; TRBD1 matches 8 bases. CDR1 and CDR2 (germline): LNHDA, SQIVND (reference sequence). The CDR3 has 16 amino acids. V lost 4 bases and J lost 7; bases outside the gene matches: 14. The CDR3 here is CASSNSAGGAYGGYTF. The CDR3 bases are TGTGCCAGTAGTAACTCCGCAGGGGGCGCGTACGGTGGCTACACCTTC.

This sequence joins TRBV5-4 and TRBJ2-6, with D possibly being TRBD2 (5 bases). V dropped 10 bases and J dropped 0 bases, with 14 bases sitting between them. The CDR3 is 15 residues long. CDR1 is SGHNT, CDR2 YYREEE, per germline (reference sequence). The CDR3 region is CAARSAGSGANVLTF. In nucleotides, the CDR3 is TGTGCCGCCAGATCGGCGGGCTCTGGGGCCAACGTCCTGACTTTC.

This chain connects TRBV29-1 to TRBJ2-3; TRBD1 matches at 9 bases. Germline V gene lookup returns CDR1 SQVTM and CDR2 ANQGSEA. The CDR3 is made up of 13 amino acids. V was clipped by 5 bases and J by 1 base; unmatched bases: 1. CDR3 residues: CSVRTGGTDTQYF. CDR3 DNA sequence: TGCAGCGTTAGGACAGGGGGCACAGATACGCAGTATTTT.

Only a few counts were recorded for this clone. V usage is TRBV18 and J usage is TRBJ1-3, with 7 bases that match TRBD1. This CDR3 spans 15 amino acids. Germline assignment: CDR1 KGHSH and CDR2 LQKENI. The J segment lost 4 bases and the V segment lost 3 bases, leaving 6 bases of the junction unmatched. CDR3 loop: CASSPDRLAGNTIYF. The CDR3 region has the DNA TGTGCCAGCTCACCGGACAGGCTGGCCGGAAACACCATATATTTT.

This clone came up once. V and J are TRBV11-2 and TRBJ2-7, with D unclear. CDR3 length: 14 residues. The germline V gene encodes CDR1 SGHAT and CDR2 FQNNGV. The germline V and J ends were trimmed by 1 base and 4 bases, with 11 bases remaining between them. In DNA form, the CDR3 reads TGTGCCAGCAGCTTAGCGGCCAGGTCTTACGAGCAGTACTTC. Translating gives CASSLAARSYEQYF.

V and J are TRBV15 and TRBJ1-5; D gene uncertain. Germline V gene data show CDR1 as LNHNV and CDR2 as YYDKDF (reference sequence). V lost 0 bases, J lost 0 bases, and 6 bases lay in between. The CDR3 spans 15 residues. Written as DNA, the CDR3 is TGTGCCACCAGCAGAGAACGGGGTAGCAATCAGCCCCAGCATTTT. This sequence encodes CATSRERGSNQPQHF.

The V call is TRBV15, the J call TRBJ2-1, with 8 bases matching TRBD2. The CDR3 covers 16 residues. The germline gives CDR1 LNHNV, CDR2 YYDKDF (reference sequence). Losses at the gene ends were 3 bases for V and 3 bases for J; bases not matched to a gene: 7. CDR3 region: CATSSVSGGYYNEQFF. The CDR3 DNA reads TGTGCCACCAGCAGCGTAAGCGGGGGCTACTACAATGAGCAGTTCTTC.

The chain recombines TRBV5-1 with TRBJ2-7, with D maybe TRBD1 (6 bases). The germline V and J ends were trimmed by 3 bases and 0 bases, with 10 bases remaining between them. This CDR3 comprises 14 residues. Per germline, CDR1 SGHRS and CDR2 YFSETQ. The CDR3 loop reads CASSWEQGSYEQYF. Here the CDR3 DNA reads TGCGCCAGCAGCTGGGAACAGGGCTCCTACGAGCAGTACTTC. The complete variable domain, with remaining parts taken from reference TRBV5-1 and TRBJ2-7, reads KAGVTQTPRYLIKTRGQQVTLSCSPISGHRSVSWYQQTPGQGLQFLFEYFSETQRNKGNFPGRFSGRQFSNSRSEMNVSTLELGDSALYLCASSWEQGSYEQYFGPGTRLTVT.

Concerning this clone: One end of the junction varies from germline; a read error may be responsible. Additional DNA sequences in this sample encode the identical CDR3. The chain joins TRBV7-6 to TRBJ2-3, with 9 nucleotides matching TRBD2. This CDR3 is 18 amino acids long. Germline assignment: CDR1 SGHVS and CDR2 FNYEAQ. The CDR3 here is CASSLAVAGVGWTDTQYF. The CDR3 DNA sequence: TGTGCCAGCAGCCTAGCTGTAGCGGGAGTCGGGTGGACAGATACGCAGTATTTT.

V is TRBV6-5 and J is TRBJ1-2; D may be TRBD1 (6 bases). Germline lookup yields CDR1 MNHEY and CDR2 SVGAGI. This CDR3 contains 13 residues. V dropped 6 bases and J dropped 4 bases, with 12 bases sitting between them. This CDR3 reads CASRSGQIYGYTF. The CDR3 DNA is TGTGCCAGCAGGTCCGGACAGATCTATGGCTACACCTTC.

The genes are TRBV6-5 and TRBJ2-7; 7 bases fit TRBD1. CDR3 length equals 13 residues. V gave up 2 bases and J gave up 5 bases; unmatched junction bases: 3. Germline CDR1 is MNHEY and CDR2 is SVGAGI. The CDR3 DNA sequence: TGTGCCAGCAGTTACGGGGGACAGAACGAGCAGTACTTC. Encoded protein: CASSYGGQNEQYF.

This chain connects TRBV7-9 to TRBJ2-1, with 10 bases that match TRBD2. Germline CDR1 SEHNR, CDR2 FQNEAQ (reference sequence). V lost 6 bases, J lost 6 bases, and 5 bases stayed unmatched. The CDR3 length is 14 residues. CDR3 sequence reads: CASSRSGGLNEQFF. Written as DNA, the CDR3 is TGTGCCAGCAGTCGTAGCGGGGGGCTCAATGAGCAGTTCTTC.

V is TRBV11-3 and J is TRBJ2-2, with TRBD2 matching over 9 bases. The germline gives CDR1 SGHNT, CDR2 YENEEA. The CDR3 spans 17 residues. The ends lost 5 bases at V and 3 bases at J; junction bases unmatched: 10. CDR3 in DNA: TGTGCCAGCAGCGCCATGGCGGGAGGGCCCTACACCGGGGAGCTGTTTTTT. Translation: CASSAMAGGPYTGELFF.

CDR3 bases: TGTGCCAGCAGCTTAGAAAGGGGGACTGAAGCTTTCTTT. Protein product: CASSLERGTEAFF. The chain carries TRBV11-2 and TRBJ1-1; tentative D call: TRBD1 (6 bases). Germline V gene data show CDR1 as SGHAT and CDR2 as FQNNGV. The CDR3 is 13 residues long. Trimming took 0 bases from V and 5 from J, leaving 7 bases between them. Variable domain in full (rest from reference TRBV11-2 and TRBJ1-1): EAGVAQSPRYKIIEKRQSVAFWCNPISGHATLYWYQQILGQGPKLLIQFQNNGVVDDSQLPKDRFSAERLKGVDSTLKIQPAKLEDSAVYLCASSLERGTEAFFGQGTRLTVV.

CDR3 DNA sequence: TGTGCCAGCAGCGCGAGGGTAAATGAGCAGTTCTTC. Amino acid sequence: CASSARVNEQFF. V is TRBV7-8 and J is TRBJ2-1; D possibly corresponds to TRBD2 (5 bases). Germline values: CDR1 SGHVS, CDR2 FQNEAQ. CDR3 size: 12 residues. Trimming stripped 5 bases from V and 7 bases from J, with 9 bases between.

The CDR3 sequence: CATWTGVSGNQPQHF. The DNA of the CDR3 is TGCGCCACATGGACAGGGGTTTCGGGCAATCAGCCCCAGCATTTT. The V call is TRBV10-2, the J call TRBJ1-5, with 9 bases aligning to TRBD1. This CDR3 is built from 15 residues. Germline CDR1 and CDR2: WSHSY and SAAADI. V dropped 10 bases and J dropped 2; count of bases not matched to a gene: 9.

J is TRBJ2-7 and V is TRBV19; D ambiguous. CDR3 length: 15 amino acids. Germline V gene sequence: CDR1 LNHDA, CDR2 SQIVND (reference sequence). The V end was cut by 3 bases, the J end by 3 bases, with 15 bases between. CDR3 residues: CASSIWSDDGYEQYF. Here the CDR3 DNA reads TGTGCCAGTAGTATCTGGAGCGACGACGGCTACGAGCAGTACTTC.

This clone was seen a handful of times. The V gene is TRBV27, the J gene TRBJ2-1, with 8 bases fitting TRBD1. The CDR3 has 17 residues. J was trimmed by 2 bases and V by 6 bases; bases with no gene match: 12. Germline V gives CDR1 MNHEY, CDR2 SMNVEV (reference sequence). The CDR3 here is CASRGRGQVETYNEQFF. CDR3 bases: TGTGCCAGCAGGGGACGGGGACAGGTCGAAACCTACAATGAGCAGTTCTTC.

In regard to this clone: Other DNA sequences in the sample encode the same CDR3. The chain combines TRBV6-5 with TRBJ1-6; 8 nucleotides line up with TRBD1. The CDR3 length is 16 residues. Per the germline V gene, CDR1 is MNHEY and CDR2 is SVGAGI. The V and J ends lost 0 bases and 7 bases, in that order; junction bases with no gene match: 5. The CDR3 here is CASSYSTGDGNSPLHF. CDR3 DNA sequence: TGTGCCAGCAGTTACTCGACAGGGGACGGCAATTCACCCCTCCACTTT.

The genes are TRBV6-6 and TRBJ2-7; TRBD1 agrees at 7 bases. V dropped 9 bases and J dropped 3; count of bases not matched to a gene: 8. This CDR3 is built from 13 residues. CDR1 MNHNY and CDR2 SVGAGI come from the germline V gene (reference sequence). The CDR3 DNA reads TGTGCCAGGGACCGGGACAGCCTCTACGAGCAGTACTTC. Translating gives CARDRDSLYEQYF.